The source of this T cell receptor (beta chain) is a study of T cell clonotyping in hematopoietic cell transplantation. The study's findings and limits: After transplant, recipient diversity fell while pathologically expanded clonotypes grew through day 180. Few recipient clonotypes overlapped donors; over 97% were de novo at given depth. Cells were unsorted, so CD4 and CD8 contributions were not separated. Higher Inverse Simpson Index values in graft donor and pretransplant recipient predicted broader posttransplant TCR diversity.

Per the germline V gene, CDR1 is SEHNR and CDR2 is FQNEAQ (reference sequence). The CDR3 has 12 residues. The V end lost 7 bases, the J end lost 0 bases, and 7 bases lay between the germline ends. TCRdb keeps only in-frame clones here, not all; method: immunoSEQ multiplex PCR. The sample includes 17,000 or so clones, around nine tenths seen only once; the top ten take about 5.4%. Of note for this clone: What it recognizes is unknown.

The V gene is TRBV7-9, the J gene TRBJ2-7; the D is unclear. The sample taken for sequencing was peripheral blood mononuclear cells. The sequence derives from a man aged 35-49 years in good health. Some clones in this sample may be carry-over from other donors' samples. Written as DNA, the CDR3 is TGTGCCAGCACACATAACTCCTACGAGCAGTACTTC. It translates to CASTHNSYEQYF.